One and the same sample provided the 24 T cell receptor beta chains below, sequenced in a study of T cell repertoires in cytomegalovirus infection. One entry per CDR3 protein results from TCRdb running MiXCR on the reads. The sample includes about 490,000 distinct CDR3 sequences, roughly 29% seen only once; the top ten take over 10%. The specimen sequenced was PBMCs. The origin of the receptors is a human donor in good health (CMV status not recorded). Some clones in this sample may be carry-over from other donors' samples.

This chain uses TRBV5-4 with TRBJ2-1, with TRBD2 matching 8 bases. Unmatched junction bases numbered 11, after V lost 10 bases and J lost 5 bases. The CDR3 is 14 residues long. The germline V gene encodes CDR1 SGHNT and CDR2 YYREEE (reference sequence). The CDR3 sequence: CAHPGPGGDNEQFF. The CDR3 DNA reads TGTGCCCACCCGGGACCGGGAGGGGACAATGAGCAGTTCTTC.

This clonotype was counted only a few times. The V call is TRBV28, the J call TRBJ2-3; no clear D gene. Trimming stripped 3 bases from V and 4 bases from J, with 17 bases between. Per the germline V gene, CDR1 is MDHEN and CDR2 is SYDVKM. The CDR3 contains 16 residues. The chain's CDR3 is CASSFTFGSRADTQYF. The CDR3, as DNA: TGTGCCAGCAGTTTTACATTTGGCAGTCGGGCAGATACGCAGTATTTT.

This clonotype was picked up many times. This chain joins TRBV7-9 and TRBJ2-6; maybe TRBD2 (6 bases). This CDR3 has 15 residues. CDR1 and CDR2 (germline): SEHNR, FQNEAQ (reference sequence). V gave up 5 bases and J gave up 2 bases, with 10 bases separating them. This CDR3 is CASSLRGTGANVLTF. The CDR3 DNA reads TGTGCCAGCAGCCTGCGGGGAACTGGGGCCAACGTCCTGACTTTC.

This clonotype was recorded many times. This chain connects TRBV7-2 to TRBJ2-7; unclear D gene. The CDR3 has 14 residues. Germline CDR1 reads SGHTA; CDR2 reads FQGNSA. V was trimmed by 7 bases and J by 6 bases, leaving 19 bases between them. The CDR3 is CASTVRTPTSEQYF. In DNA form, the CDR3 reads TGTGCCAGCACCGTCCGGACCCCGACCTCCGAGCAGTACTTC.

Many counts were recorded for this clonotype. This rearrangement joins TRBV7-2 to TRBJ1-4; no definite D call. Germline V gene data show CDR1 as SGHTA and CDR2 as FQGNSA. This CDR3 region has 16 residues. V shed 2 bases and J shed 4 bases, with 14 bases lying between them. The CDR3 DNA reads as TGTGCCAGCAGCTTACAAGGGCTCCCGGGTAATGAAAAACTGTTTTTT. Residues: CASSLQGLPGNEKLFF.

This clonotype turned up a few times. The J gene is TRBJ2-1, the V gene TRBV6-4, with TRBD2 matching over 12 bases. Losses at the gene ends were 6 bases for V and 7 bases for J; bases not matched to a gene: 7. The CDR3 runs 15 residues. CDR1 and CDR2 from the germline V gene are MRHNA and SNTAGT. The CDR3 loop is CASSSTSGSQNEQFF. The CDR3 DNA reads as TGTGCCAGCAGCTCGACTAGCGGGAGTCAGAATGAGCAGTTCTTC.

V gene TRBV30 combines with J gene TRBJ1-1; D is unresolved. This CDR3 spans 13 amino acids. Germline V gene lookup returns CDR1 GTSNPN and CDR2 SVGIG (reference sequence). V dropped 2 bases and J dropped 0 bases, with 7 bases sitting between them. Here the CDR3 DNA reads TGTGCCTGGAGTCCTCACATGAACACTGAAGCTTTCTTT. Translating it yields CAWSPHMNTEAFF.

This sequence joins TRBV20-1 and TRBJ2-7; D unresolved. The V gene's germline CDR1 is DFQATT and CDR2 SNEGSKA (reference sequence). Trimming stripped 3 bases from V and 4 bases from J, with 16 bases between. This CDR3 is 14 amino acids long. CDR3 loop: CSASLQQNSYEQYF. The DNA for the CDR3 is TGCAGTGCTAGTTTACAACAGAATTCATACGAGCAGTACTTC.

This clonotype was found many times. The chain has TRBV20-1 and TRBJ2-5; 11 bases map to TRBD2. The junction had 4 bases not matched to a gene; V was cut back by 5 bases and J by 2 bases. In germline, CDR1 is DFQATT, CDR2 SNEGSKA (reference sequence). The CDR3 has 14 residues. CDR3 sequence reads: CSAEGLAVQETQYF. The DNA for the CDR3 is TGCAGTGCTGAGGGACTAGCGGTTCAAGAGACCCAGTACTTC.

This chain uses TRBV7-2 with TRBJ2-5; TRBD1 agrees at 10 bases. CDR1 and CDR2 (germline): SGHTA, FQGNSA. With 1 base clipped from V and 6 bases from J, the junction kept 2 bases outside the gene matches. CDR3 length equals 14 residues. This chain's CDR3 is CASSLGDRGQTQYF. The CDR3 coding sequence is TGTGCCAGCAGCTTAGGGGACAGGGGTCAGACCCAGTACTTC.

This chain links TRBV11-2 with TRBJ2-7; no reliable D call. The V end lost 3 bases, the J end lost 0 bases, and 9 bases lay between the germline ends. The CDR3 totals 14 residues. Per the germline V gene, CDR1 is SGHAT and CDR2 is FQNNGV. The DNA of the CDR3 is TGTGCCAGCAGCTTGTCTAGTTACTCCTACGAGCAGTACTTC. It is translated as CASSLSSYSYEQYF. Supplemented by reference TRBV11-2 and TRBJ2-7, the full variable domain reads EAGVAQSPRYKIIEKRQSVAFWCNPISGHATLYWYQQILGQGPKLLIQFQNNGVVDDSQLPKDRFSAERLKGVDSTLKIQPAKLEDSAVYLCASSLSSYSYEQYFGPGTRLTVT.

The chain recombines TRBV28 with TRBJ2-2; 7 bases match TRBD1. This CDR3 is 16 amino acids long. The V and J ends lost 5 bases and 3 bases, in that order; junction bases with no gene match: 9. Germline V lookup: CDR1 MDHEN, CDR2 SYDVKM. The CDR3 spells CASSVGTVVHTGELFF. The CDR3 DNA follows: TGTGCCAGCAGTGTCGGGACAGTGGTACACACCGGGGAGCTGTTTTTT. Full variable domain (missing parts from reference TRBV28 and TRBJ2-2): DVKVTQSSRYLVKRTGEKVFLECVQDMDHENMFWYRQDPGLGLRLIYFSYDVKMKEKGDIPEGYSVSREKKERFSLILESASTNQTSMYLCASSVGTVVHTGELFFGEGSRLTVL.

This clonotype occurred many times. This chain uses TRBV7-2 with TRBJ1-6; possibly TRBD1 for D (5 bases). V was cut by 5 bases and J by 9 bases, with 20 bases left in between. Germline V gene sequence: CDR1 SGHTA, CDR2 FQGNSA. The CDR3 is 16 residues long. DNA of the CDR3: TGTGCCAGCAGCCCTTCCCCGGGGGTCCCTGGTTCACCCCTCCACTTT. Translating it yields CASSPSPGVPGSPLHF.

The chain is built from TRBV20-1 and TRBJ2-7; 7 positions match TRBD2. The CDR3 sequence is 14 residues long. J lost 8 bases, V lost 5 bases, and 15 bases had no gene match. Germline CDR1 and CDR2: DFQATT and SNEGSKA (reference sequence). CDR3 loop: CSASDSGTNYKQYF. In DNA form, the CDR3 reads TGCAGTGCTTCCGATTCCGGGACTAACTATAAGCAGTACTTC.

This clonotype was detected a few times. This sequence joins TRBV6-2 or TRBV6-3 and TRBJ2-3; D is undetermined. There are 15 residues in the CDR3. Germline values: CDR1 MNHEY, CDR2 SVGEGT. V lost 4 bases, J lost 2 bases, and 13 bases lay in between. CDR3 nucleotide sequence: TGTGCCAGCAGTTCAATAGCAAGATTCACAGATACGCAGTATTTT. Translating gives CASSSIARFTDTQYF.

This clonotype appeared many times. The chain recombines TRBV12-3 or TRBV12-4 with TRBJ1-5; TRBD1 matches 11 bases. This CDR3 comprises 15 residues. J was trimmed by 5 bases and V by 6 bases; bases with no gene match: 6. The CDR3: CASSFGQGAYQPQHF. The CDR3 nucleotides are TGTGCCAGCAGCTTTGGACAGGGGGCGTATCAGCCCCAGCATTTT.

The J gene is TRBJ2-7, the V gene TRBV6-2 or TRBV6-3; the match to TRBD2 covers 7 bases. Germline V lookup: CDR1 MNHEY, CDR2 SVGEGT. V gave up 4 bases and J gave up 3 bases; unmatched junction bases: 3. The length of the CDR3 is 13 residues. As DNA, the CDR3 is TGTGCCAGCAGTTCCGGGACTAACTACGAGCAGTACGTC. The encoded protein is CASSSGTNYEQYV.

V is TRBV4-1 and J is TRBJ1-5; D is perhaps TRBD1 (6 bases). Germline-derived CDR1 and CDR2 are MGHRA and YSYEKL. The CDR3 runs 15 residues. Trimming took off 5 bases at V and 9 bases at J, with 20 bases between the two ends. The CDR3 is CASSAEKGGQMPQHF. The CDR3 nucleotides read TGCGCCAGCAGCGCCGAAAAGGGGGGTCAAATGCCCCAGCATTTT.

This clonotype has just a few counts. This sequence joins TRBV2 and TRBJ1-2; 7 nucleotides agree with TRBD1. Losses at the gene ends were 5 bases for V and 4 bases for J; bases not matched to a gene: 7. This CDR3 has 14 residues. Germline CDR1 and CDR2: SNHLY and FYNNEI. The CDR3 DNA reads as TGTGCCAGCAGTCGGGACAGCCTCATCTATGGCTACACCTTC. As protein: CASSRDSLIYGYTF.

This clonotype has only a few counts. The genes are TRBV12-3 or TRBV12-4 and TRBJ1-1; D is undetermined. V was cut by 1 base and J by 4 bases, with 4 bases left in between. CDR3 length: 12 residues. The CDR3 loop is CASSLVFTEAFF. The CDR3 DNA reads TGTGCCAGCAGTTTAGTCTTCACTGAAGCTTTCTTT.

The rearrangement uses TRBV7-6 and TRBJ2-1; 7 nucleotides match TRBD1. Germline CDR1 reads SGHVS; CDR2 reads FNYEAQ. There are 16 residues in the CDR3. J gave up 0 bases and V 5 bases, and 7 bases lay outside the gene matches. The CDR3 sequence is CASSPGQKSSYNEQFF. The CDR3 nucleotides are TGTGCCAGCAGCCCGGGACAGAAAAGCTCCTACAATGAGCAGTTCTTC. The full variable domain, rest sourced from reference TRBV7-6 and TRBJ2-1, is GAGVSQSPRYKVTKRGQDVALRCDPISGHVSLYWYRQALGQGPEFLTYFNYEAQQDKSGLPNDRFSAERPEGSISTLTIQRTEQRDSAMYRCASSPGQKSSYNEQFFGPGTRLTVL.

This clonotype was recorded at least ten times. CDR3 coding DNA: TGTGCCAGCAGCTTACACGACAGCTCTGGAAACACCATATATTTT. Translating gives CASSLHDSSGNTIYF. The chain couples TRBV7-2 to TRBJ1-3; tentatively, D is TRBD1 (5 bases). The CDR3 extends over 15 amino acids. In germline, CDR1 is SGHTA, CDR2 FQGNSA. V was clipped by 2 bases and J by 0 bases, with 8 bases between them.

This clonotype turned up a few times. The chain couples TRBV7-2 to TRBJ2-7; D unresolved. This CDR3 region has 12 residues. Deletions cut 5 bases from V and 6 bases from J, with 11 bases between. Looked up from germline, CDR1 is SGHTA and CDR2 is FQGNSA. CDR3 residues: CASSTSTREQYV. The CDR3 bases are TGTGCCAGCAGCACCTCGACACGCGAGCAGTACGTC.

The chain couples TRBV28 to TRBJ2-7; D is unresolved. Per the germline V gene, CDR1 is MDHEN and CDR2 is SYDVKM. Trimming shortened V by 4 bases and J by 0 bases, and 10 bases separated the two germline ends. This CDR3 is built from 14 residues. CDR3 loop: CASSSSGPSYEQYF. Written as DNA, the CDR3 is TGTGCCAGCAGTTCCTCCGGGCCCTCCTACGAGCAGTACTTC.